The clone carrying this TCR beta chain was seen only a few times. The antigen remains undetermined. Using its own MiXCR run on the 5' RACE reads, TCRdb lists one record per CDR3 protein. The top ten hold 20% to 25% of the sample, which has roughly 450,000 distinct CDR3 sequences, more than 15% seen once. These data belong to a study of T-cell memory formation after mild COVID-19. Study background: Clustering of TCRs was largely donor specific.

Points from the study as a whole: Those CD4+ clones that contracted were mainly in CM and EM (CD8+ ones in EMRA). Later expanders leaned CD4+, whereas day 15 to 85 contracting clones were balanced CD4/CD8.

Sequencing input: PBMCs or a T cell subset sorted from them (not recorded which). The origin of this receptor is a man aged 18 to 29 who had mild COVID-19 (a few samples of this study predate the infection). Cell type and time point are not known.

The DNA for the CDR3 is TGTGCCAGCACCCTGGGACAGGGCGAGCAGTACTTC. This sequence encodes CASTLGQGEQYF. The chain joins TRBV12-3 or TRBV12-4 to TRBJ2-7, with 9 bases that match TRBD1. The CDR3 runs 12 residues. V shed 7 bases and J 6 bases; nucleotides not matched to a gene: 4.